A selection of T cell receptor beta chains follows, all from one sample in a study of blood T cell repertoires in COVID-19. Some clones are missing from TCRdb's copy, which holds only in-frame ones; the method was immunoSEQ multiplex PCR. The table has about 82,000 clones, 65% to 85% seen once; the top ten hold 15% to 20%. Sequenced sample: peripheral blood. Receptors were obtained from a woman in her sixties or seventies with acute or convalescent COVID-19. CDR3s include the opening cysteine and the closing phenylalanine or tryptophan. A D gene is named only where the DNA matches it firmly. Size is stated for part of the rows, as once, few or many counts, or as a class when the clone is expanded.

V gene,D gene,J gene,clone size,CDR3 protein,CDR3 DNA
TRBV6-6,TRBD2,TRBJ2-3,few,CASSYFTSGMKDTQYF,TGTGCCAGCAGTTACTTTACTAGCGGGATGAAAGATACGCAGTATTTT
TRBV5-3,-,TRBJ1-6,-,CARSLVRDNYNSPLHF,TGTGCCAGAAGCTTGGTACGGGATAACTATAATTCACCCCTCCACTTT
TRBV21-1,-,TRBJ2-4,-,CASSRYPTGILAKNIQYF,TGTGCCAGCAGCCGATACCCCACCGGGATCCTAGCCAAAAACATTCAGTACTTC
TRBV7-7,-,TRBJ2-2,few,CASQPGQNTGELFF,TGTGCTAGCCAACCGGGACAAAACACCGGGGAGCTGTTTTTT
TRBV3-1/TRBV3-2,TRBD2,TRBJ2-1,-,CASSQALTSGRNEQFF,TGTGCCAGCAGCCAAGCGTTGACTAGCGGGAGGAATGAGCAGTTCTTC
TRBV7-3,TRBD1,TRBJ1-2,once,CASSQGGGGDYGYTF,TGTGCCAGCAGCCAAGGGGGCGGTGGGGACTATGGCTACACCTTC
TRBV6-6,-,TRBJ2-7,-,CASSPTRGTYEQYF,TGTGCCAGCAGTCCTACTAGGGGGACCTACGAGCAGTACTTC
TRBV2,TRBD1,TRBJ2-3,once,CASSPRQGGTDTQYF,TGTGCCAGCAGTCCACGACAGGGGGGCACAGATACGCAGTATTTT
TRBV12-3/TRBV12-4,-,TRBJ1-2,-,CASNKRTNYGYTF,TGTGCCAGCAACAAGAGGACTAACTATGGCTACACCTTC
TRBV19,TRBD1,TRBJ1-6,many,CASSIDGQGKGGDSPLHF,TGTGCCAGTAGTATAGACGGACAGGGAAAGGGTGGGGATTCACCCCTCCACTTT
TRBV5-8,TRBD1,TRBJ1-3,-,CASSPQGAPGNTIYF,TGTGCCAGCAGCCCACAGGGGGCGCCGGGAAACACCATATATTTT
TRBV7-9,-,TRBJ1-4,-,CASSPYRTTTNEKLFF,TGTGCCAGCAGCCCGTACAGGACAACAACTAATGAAAAACTGTTTTTT
TRBV30,-,TRBJ2-7,-,CAWRGLEGEGRWRREQYF,TGTGCCTGGAGGGGCCTGGAGGGGGAGGGCCGATGGAGGAGGGAGCAGTACTTC